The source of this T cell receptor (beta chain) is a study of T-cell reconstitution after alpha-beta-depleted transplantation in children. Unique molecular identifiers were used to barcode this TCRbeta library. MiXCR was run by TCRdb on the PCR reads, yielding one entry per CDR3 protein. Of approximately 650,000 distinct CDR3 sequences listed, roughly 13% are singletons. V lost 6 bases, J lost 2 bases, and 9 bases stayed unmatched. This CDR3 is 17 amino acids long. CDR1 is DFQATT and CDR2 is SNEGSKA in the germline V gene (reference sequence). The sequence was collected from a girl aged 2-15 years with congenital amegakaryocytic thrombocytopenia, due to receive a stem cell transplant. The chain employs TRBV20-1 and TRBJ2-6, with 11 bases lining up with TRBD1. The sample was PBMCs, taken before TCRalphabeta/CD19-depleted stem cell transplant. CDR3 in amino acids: CSAKRGQGVTGANVLTF. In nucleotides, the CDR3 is TGCAGTGCCAAAAGGGGACAGGGGGTAACTGGGGCCAACGTCCTGACTTTC.